This T cell receptor beta chain was sequenced in a study of blood T cell repertoires in COVID-19. Only in-frame clones appear in the TCRdb table, and some are missing; sequencing was by immunoSEQ multiplex PCR. Of some 210,000 clones listed, around four fifths are singletons. V gave up 5 bases and J gave up 0 bases, with 14 bases separating them. Germline V gene data show CDR1 as MDHEN and CDR2 as SYDVKM. The CDR3 extends over 16 amino acids. The TCR comes from a woman aged 70-85 years with active or convalescent COVID-19. The chain uses TRBV28 and TRBJ1-5, with unresolved D. Sample: peripheral blood. The CDR3, as DNA: TGTGCCAGCAGTCTATCGACTGGCCTTAGCAATCAGCCCCAGCATTTT. As protein: CASSLSTGLSNQPQHF.